There are many counts of the clone carrying this T cell receptor (beta chain). Antigen unknown. The data were obtained in a study of regulatory T cells in long-lasting Graves disease. Broader study findings: Rather than thyroid tissue, only peripheral blood underwent study.

Trimming took off 5 bases at V and 7 bases at J, with 14 bases between the two ends. CDR3 length: 13 amino acids. Arm-PCR of CDR3 regions with iRepertoire HTBI primers generated TCR beta libraries. TCRdb re-analysed the multiplex PCR reads in MiXCR, keeping a single row per CDR3 protein. This repertoire shows fewer than 450,000 distinct CDR3 sequences, about a fifth found once; its top ten account for around 21%. Regarding time point: persistent/refractory GD, antithyroid drugs over 5 years with positive TRAb. Construction of the TCR library relied on RNA isolated from PBMCs. Sequenced material: peripheral blood mononuclear cells (PBMCs), taken when the disease was refractory, from a patient treated with antithyroid drugs. The genes are TRBV12-3 or TRBV12-4 and TRBJ2-5; the D gene is possibly TRBD1 (6 bases). The TCR was taken from a female donor with Graves disease. The DNA for the CDR3 is TGTGCCAGCAGTGTCTCCAGGGGTGGGACCCAGTACTTC. Encoded protein: CASSVSRGGTQYF.